The next 7 T cell receptor beta chains were all read from a single sample in a study of cytomegalovirus exposure and HLA in healthy donors. Only in-frame clones appear in the TCRdb table, and some are missing; sequencing was by immunoSEQ multiplex PCR. The table includes 200,000 or so clones, around nine tenths detected once. The sample consisted of PBMCs. All receptors derive from a woman in her late teens or twenties in good health and CMV-seropositive.

This clone has a single count. The rearrangement joins TRBV11-2 to TRBJ2-3; 10 positions match TRBD2. With 6 bases clipped from V and 0 bases from J, the junction kept 3 bases outside the gene matches. Germline CDR1 SGHAT, CDR2 FQNNGV. The CDR3 is 15 residues long. The CDR3 DNA reads TGTGCCAGCAGACCTAGCGGGAGCAGCACAGATACGCAGTATTTT. This encodes CASRPSGSSTDTQYF. Full variable domain (outside the CDR3, taken from reference TRBV11-2 and TRBJ2-3): EAGVAQSPRYKIIEKRQSVAFWCNPISGHATLYWYQQILGQGPKLLIQFQNNGVVDDSQLPKDRFSAERLKGVDSTLKIQPAKLEDSAVYLCASRPSGSSTDTQYFGPGTRLTVL.

The J gene is TRBJ2-1, the V gene TRBV27; 8 nucleotides match TRBD2. Germline V CDR1 and CDR2: MNHEY, SMNVEV (reference sequence). There are 15 residues in the CDR3. V gave up 7 bases and J gave up 0 bases; unmatched junction bases: 5. The CDR3 coding sequence is TGTGCCAGCACCGGGGGGGAGAGCTCCTACAATGAGCAGTTCTTC. Its protein is CASTGGESSYNEQFF.

V is TRBV5-1 and J is TRBJ1-1; 7 nucleotides line up with TRBD1. Germline V gene sequence: CDR1 SGHRS, CDR2 YFSETQ. The CDR3 length is 14 residues. J was trimmed by 2 bases and V by 3 bases; bases with no gene match: 4. The CDR3 coding sequence is TGCGCCAGCAGCTGGGACAGCATCAACACTGAAGCTTTCTTT. Protein sequence: CASSWDSINTEAFF.

CDR3 region: CASSGLAGVVDEQFF. CDR3 sequence (DNA): TGTGCCAGCAGCGGACTAGCGGGAGTTGTCGATGAGCAGTTCTTC. The rearrangement joins TRBV9 to TRBJ2-1; 12 nucleotides line up with TRBD2. Looked up from germline, CDR1 is SGDLS and CDR2 is YYNGEE. J was trimmed by 8 bases and V by 3 bases; bases with no gene match: 6. The CDR3 is 15 residues long.

The CDR3 is CASSVAVGNYEQYF. CDR3 DNA sequence: TGTGCCAGCAGCGTAGCGGTCGGGAACTACGAGCAGTACTTC. V is TRBV9 and J is TRBJ2-7; TRBD2 is a possible D gene (5 bases). The V gene's germline CDR1 is SGDLS and CDR2 YYNGEE. Trimming shortened V by 0 bases and J by 3 bases, and 10 bases separated the two germline ends. The CDR3 contains 14 residues. The complete variable domain, with remaining parts taken from reference TRBV9 and TRBJ2-7, reads DSGVTQTPKHLITATGQRVTLRCSPRSGDLSVYWYQQSLDQGLQFLIQYYNGEERAKGNILERFSAQQFPDLHSELNLSSLELGDSALYFCASSVAVGNYEQYFGPGTRLTVT.

This clone was detected a few times. V usage is TRBV5-4 and J usage is TRBJ1-2; D possibly corresponds to TRBD1 (6 bases). The CDR3 runs 14 residues. With 0 bases removed from V and 4 bases from J, the gap between germline ends came to 10 bases. Germline values: CDR1 SGHNT, CDR2 YYREEE (reference sequence). The CDR3 loop reads CASSLAGTIYGYTF. Here the CDR3 DNA reads TGTGCCAGCAGCTTGGCCGGGACAATCTATGGCTACACCTTC.

This clone showed up just once. The chain is built from TRBV4-2 and TRBJ2-5, with 7 bases fitting TRBD2. The CDR3 loop spans 17 amino acids. The V segment lost 1 base and the J segment 5 bases; nucleotides outside the gene matches: 13. The germline V gene encodes CDR1 LGHNA and CDR2 YNFKEQ. In DNA form, the CDR3 reads TGTGCCAGCAGCCAAGCGGGCGGGAGAGGGATTCGGGAGACCCAGTACTTC. Amino acids: CASSQAGGRGIRETQYF.